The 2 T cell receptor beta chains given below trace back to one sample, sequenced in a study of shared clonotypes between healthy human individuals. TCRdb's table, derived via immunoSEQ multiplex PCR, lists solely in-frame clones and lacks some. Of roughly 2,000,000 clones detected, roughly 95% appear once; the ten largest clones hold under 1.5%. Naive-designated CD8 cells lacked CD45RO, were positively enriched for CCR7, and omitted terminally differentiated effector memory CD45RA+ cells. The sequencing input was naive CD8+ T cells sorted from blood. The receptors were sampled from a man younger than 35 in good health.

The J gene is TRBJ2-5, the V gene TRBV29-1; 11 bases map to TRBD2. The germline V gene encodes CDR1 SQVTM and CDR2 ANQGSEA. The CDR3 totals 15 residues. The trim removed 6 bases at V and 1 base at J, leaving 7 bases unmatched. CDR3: CSVDGTSGPQETQYF. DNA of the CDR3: TGCAGCGTGGACGGGACTAGCGGTCCCCAAGAGACCCAGTACTTC.

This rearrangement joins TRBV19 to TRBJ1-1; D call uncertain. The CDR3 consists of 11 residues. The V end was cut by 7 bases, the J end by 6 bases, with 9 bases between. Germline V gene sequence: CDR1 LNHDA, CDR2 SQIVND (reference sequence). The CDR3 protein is CASIDGPEAFF. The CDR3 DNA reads TGTGCCAGTATTGATGGACCTGAAGCTTTCTTT.